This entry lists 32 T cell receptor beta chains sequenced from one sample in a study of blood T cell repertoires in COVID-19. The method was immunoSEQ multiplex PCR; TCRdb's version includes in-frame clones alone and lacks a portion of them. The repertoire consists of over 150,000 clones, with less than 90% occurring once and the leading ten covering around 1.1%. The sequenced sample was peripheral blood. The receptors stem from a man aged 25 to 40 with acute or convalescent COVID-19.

The CDR3 sequence: CASSSDGVYGYTF. The DNA for the CDR3 is TGTGCCAGCTCCTCAGACGGAGTCTATGGCTACACCTTC. The chain uses TRBV7-9 and TRBJ1-2; no definite D call. The CDR3 runs 13 residues. Trimming stripped 8 bases from V and 4 bases from J, with 14 bases between. The V gene's germline CDR1 is SEHNR and CDR2 FQNEAQ (reference sequence).

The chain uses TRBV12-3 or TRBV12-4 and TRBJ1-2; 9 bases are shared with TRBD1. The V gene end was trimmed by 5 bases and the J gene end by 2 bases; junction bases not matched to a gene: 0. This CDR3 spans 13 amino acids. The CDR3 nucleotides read TGTGCCAGCAGTGGACAGGGGAACTATGGCTACACCTTC. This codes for CASSGQGNYGYTF.

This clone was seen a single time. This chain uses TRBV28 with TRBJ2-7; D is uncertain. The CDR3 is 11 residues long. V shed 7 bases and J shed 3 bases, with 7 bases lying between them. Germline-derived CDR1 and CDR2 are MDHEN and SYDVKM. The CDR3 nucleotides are TGTGCCAGCAACAGAGACTACGAGCAGTACTTC. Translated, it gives CASNRDYEQYF. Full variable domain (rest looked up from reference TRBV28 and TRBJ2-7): DVKVTQSSRYLVKRTGEKVFLECVQDMDHENMFWYRQDPGLGLRLIYFSYDVKMKEKGDIPEGYSVSREKKERFSLILESASTNQTSMYLCASNRDYEQYFGPGTRLTVT.

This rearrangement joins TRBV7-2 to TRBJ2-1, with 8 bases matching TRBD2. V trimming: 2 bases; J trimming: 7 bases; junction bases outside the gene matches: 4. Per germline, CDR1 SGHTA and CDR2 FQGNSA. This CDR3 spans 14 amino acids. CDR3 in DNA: TGTGCCAGCAGCTTATCGGGGGGGCGAAATGAGCAGTTCTTC. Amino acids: CASSLSGGRNEQFF.

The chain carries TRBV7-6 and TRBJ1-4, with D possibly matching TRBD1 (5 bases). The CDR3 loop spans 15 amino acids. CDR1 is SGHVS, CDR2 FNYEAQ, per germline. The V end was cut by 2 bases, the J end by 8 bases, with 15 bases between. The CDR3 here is CASSLYSGTWEKLFF. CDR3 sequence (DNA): TGTGCCAGCAGCTTATATTCGGGGACTTGGGAAAAACTGTTTTTT.

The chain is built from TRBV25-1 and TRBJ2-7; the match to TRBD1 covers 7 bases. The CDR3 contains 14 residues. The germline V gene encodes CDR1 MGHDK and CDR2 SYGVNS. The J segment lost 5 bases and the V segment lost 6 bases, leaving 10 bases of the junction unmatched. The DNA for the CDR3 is TGTGCCAGCAGGAATAGGGGGCAGGGACACGAGCAGTACTTC. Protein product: CASRNRGQGHEQYF.

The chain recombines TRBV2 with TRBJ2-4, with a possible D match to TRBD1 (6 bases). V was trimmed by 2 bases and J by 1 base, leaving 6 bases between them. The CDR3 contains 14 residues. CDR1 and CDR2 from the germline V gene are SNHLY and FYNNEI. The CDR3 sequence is CASSEQGAKNIQYF. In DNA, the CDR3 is TGTGCCAGCAGTGAACAGGGGGCCAAAAACATTCAGTACTTC.

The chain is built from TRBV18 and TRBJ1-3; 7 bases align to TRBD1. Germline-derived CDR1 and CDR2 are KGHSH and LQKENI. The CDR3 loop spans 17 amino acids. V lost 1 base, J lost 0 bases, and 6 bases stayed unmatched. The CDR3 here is CASSPLDRASSGNTIYF. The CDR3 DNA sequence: TGTGCCAGCTCACCACTTGACAGGGCCTCCTCTGGAAACACCATATATTTT.

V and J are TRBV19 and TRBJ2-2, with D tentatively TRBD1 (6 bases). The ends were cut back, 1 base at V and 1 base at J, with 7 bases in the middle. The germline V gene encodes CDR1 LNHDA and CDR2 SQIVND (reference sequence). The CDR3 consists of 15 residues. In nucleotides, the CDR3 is TGTGCCAGTAGTATAGGGACAGTGAACACCGGGGAGCTGTTTTTT. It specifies CASSIGTVNTGELFF.

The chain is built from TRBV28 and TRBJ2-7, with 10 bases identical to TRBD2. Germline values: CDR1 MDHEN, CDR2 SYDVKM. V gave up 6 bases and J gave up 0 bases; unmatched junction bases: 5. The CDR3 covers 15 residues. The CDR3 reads CASSLSGGSSYEQYF. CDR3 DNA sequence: TGTGCCAGCAGCCTTAGCGGGGGGAGCTCCTACGAGCAGTACTTC. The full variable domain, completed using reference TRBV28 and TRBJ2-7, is DVKVTQSSRYLVKRTGEKVFLECVQDMDHENMFWYRQDPGLGLRLIYFSYDVKMKEKGDIPEGYSVSREKKERFSLILESASTNQTSMYLCASSLSGGSSYEQYFGPGTRLTVT.

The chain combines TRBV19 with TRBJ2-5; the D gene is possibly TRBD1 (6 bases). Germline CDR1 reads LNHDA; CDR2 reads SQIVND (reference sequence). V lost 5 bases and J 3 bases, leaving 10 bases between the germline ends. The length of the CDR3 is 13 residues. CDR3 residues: CASSRTAKETQYF. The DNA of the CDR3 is TGTGCCAGTAGTCGGACAGCCAAAGAGACCCAGTACTTC.

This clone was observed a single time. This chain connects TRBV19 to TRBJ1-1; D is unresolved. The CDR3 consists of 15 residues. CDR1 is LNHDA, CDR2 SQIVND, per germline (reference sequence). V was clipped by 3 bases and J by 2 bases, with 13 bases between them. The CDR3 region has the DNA TGTGCCAGTAGTATTTCTCAGGCAGGTAACACTGAAGCTTTCTTT. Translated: CASSISQAGNTEAFF. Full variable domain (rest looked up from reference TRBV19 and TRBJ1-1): DGGITQSPKYLFRKEGQNVTLSCEQNLNHDAMYWYRQDPGQGLRLIYYSQIVNDFQKGDIAEGYSVSREKKESFPLTVTSAQKNPTAFYLCASSISQAGNTEAFFGQGTRLTVV.

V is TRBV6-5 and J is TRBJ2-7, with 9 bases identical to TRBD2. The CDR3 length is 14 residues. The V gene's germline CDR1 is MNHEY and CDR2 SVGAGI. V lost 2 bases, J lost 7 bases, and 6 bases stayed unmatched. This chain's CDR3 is CASSYGTSIREQYF. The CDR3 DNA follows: TGTGCCAGCAGTTACGGGACTAGCATTCGGGAGCAGTACTTC.

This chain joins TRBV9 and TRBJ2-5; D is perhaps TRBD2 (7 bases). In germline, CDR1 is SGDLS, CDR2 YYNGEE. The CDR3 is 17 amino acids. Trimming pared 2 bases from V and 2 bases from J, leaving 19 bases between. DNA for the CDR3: TGTGCCAGCAGCGTCGGGATAGGGGGGGCACTTCAAGAGACCCAGTACTTC. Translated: CASSVGIGGALQETQYF. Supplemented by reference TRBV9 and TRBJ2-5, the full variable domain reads DSGVTQTPKHLITATGQRVTLRCSPRSGDLSVYWYQQSLDQGLQFLIQYYNGEERAKGNILERFSAQQFPDLHSELNLSSLELGDSALYFCASSVGIGGALQETQYFGPGTRLLVL.

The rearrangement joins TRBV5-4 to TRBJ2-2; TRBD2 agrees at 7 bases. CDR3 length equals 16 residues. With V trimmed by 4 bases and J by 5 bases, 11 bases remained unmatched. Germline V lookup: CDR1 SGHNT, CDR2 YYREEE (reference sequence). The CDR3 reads CASSNSTSPRTGELFF. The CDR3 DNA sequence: TGTGCCAGCAGCAATTCGACTAGCCCGAGGACCGGGGAGCTGTTTTTT.

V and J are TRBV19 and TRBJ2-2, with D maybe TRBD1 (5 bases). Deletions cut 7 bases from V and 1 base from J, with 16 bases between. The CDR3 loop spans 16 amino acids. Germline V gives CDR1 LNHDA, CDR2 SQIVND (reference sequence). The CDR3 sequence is CASTPAGNGNTGELFF. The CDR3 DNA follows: TGTGCCAGTACCCCTGCAGGGAACGGGAACACCGGGGAGCTGTTTTTT.

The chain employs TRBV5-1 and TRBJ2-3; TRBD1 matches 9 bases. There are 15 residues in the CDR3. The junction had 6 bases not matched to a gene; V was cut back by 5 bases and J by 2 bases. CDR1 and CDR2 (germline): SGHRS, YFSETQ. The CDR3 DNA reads TGCGCCAGCAGTTTAGGGACAGGGTTCACAGATACGCAGTATTTT. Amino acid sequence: CASSLGTGFTDTQYF. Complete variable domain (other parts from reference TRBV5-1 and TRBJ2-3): KAGVTQTPRYLIKTRGQQVTLSCSPISGHRSVSWYQQTPGQGLQFLFEYFSETQRNKGNFPGRFSGRQFSNSRSEMNVSTLELGDSALYLCASSLGTGFTDTQYFGPGTRLTVL.

The CDR3 loop reads CASSVGIGENYGYTF. Written as DNA, the CDR3 is TGTGCCAGCAGCGTAGGCATAGGGGAAAACTATGGCTACACCTTC. The chain links TRBV9 to TRBJ1-2; possible D gene TRBD1, 5 bases. The V gene's germline CDR1 is SGDLS and CDR2 YYNGEE. Between the trimmed V and J ends, which lost 0 bases and 2 bases, there was a span of 11 bases. The CDR3 has 15 amino acids.

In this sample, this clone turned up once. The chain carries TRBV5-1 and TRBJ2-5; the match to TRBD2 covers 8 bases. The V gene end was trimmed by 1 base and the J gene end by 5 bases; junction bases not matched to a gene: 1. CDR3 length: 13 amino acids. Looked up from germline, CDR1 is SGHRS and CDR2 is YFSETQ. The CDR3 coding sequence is TGCGCCAGCAGCTTGCGGGGGGGGGAGACCCAGTACTTC. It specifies CASSLRGGETQYF.

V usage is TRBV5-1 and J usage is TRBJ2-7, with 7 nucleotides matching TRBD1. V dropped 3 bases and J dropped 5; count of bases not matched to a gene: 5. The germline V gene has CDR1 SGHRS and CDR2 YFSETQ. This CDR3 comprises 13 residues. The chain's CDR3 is CASSSRGFDEQYF. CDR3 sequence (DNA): TGCGCCAGCAGCTCCAGGGGGTTCGACGAGCAGTACTTC.

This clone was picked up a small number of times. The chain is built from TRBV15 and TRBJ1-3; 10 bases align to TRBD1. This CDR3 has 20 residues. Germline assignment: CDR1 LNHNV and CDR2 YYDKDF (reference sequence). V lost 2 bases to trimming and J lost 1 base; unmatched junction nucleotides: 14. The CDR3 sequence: CATSRSSPGTGEVSGNTIYF. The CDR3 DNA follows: TGTGCCACCAGCAGATCCAGTCCCGGGACAGGGGAGGTATCTGGAAACACCATATATTTT.

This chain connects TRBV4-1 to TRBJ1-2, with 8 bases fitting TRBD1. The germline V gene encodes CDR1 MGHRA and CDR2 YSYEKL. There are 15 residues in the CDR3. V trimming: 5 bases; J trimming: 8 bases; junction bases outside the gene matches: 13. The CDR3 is CASSVFEDRADGYTF. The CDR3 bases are TGCGCCAGCAGCGTCTTCGAGGACAGGGCTGACGGCTACACCTTC.

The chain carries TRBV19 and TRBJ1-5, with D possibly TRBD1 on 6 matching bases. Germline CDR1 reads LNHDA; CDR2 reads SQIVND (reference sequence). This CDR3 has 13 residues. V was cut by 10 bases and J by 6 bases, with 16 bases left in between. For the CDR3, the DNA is TGTGCCACTCAAGGGGGGGCGAGTCAGCCCCAGCATTTT. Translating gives CATQGGASQPQHF.

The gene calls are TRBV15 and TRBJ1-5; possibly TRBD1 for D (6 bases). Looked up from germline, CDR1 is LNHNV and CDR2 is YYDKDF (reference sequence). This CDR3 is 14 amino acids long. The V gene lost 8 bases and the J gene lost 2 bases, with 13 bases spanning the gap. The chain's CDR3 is CATGGGRGNQPQHF. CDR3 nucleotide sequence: TGTGCCACCGGGGGGGGGCGCGGCAATCAGCCCCAGCATTTT.

The CDR3 nucleotides read TGTGCCAGCAGCTTGGGTCAGGCGAACACTGAAGCTTTCTTT. Its protein product is CASSLGQANTEAFF. This chain joins TRBV5-4 and TRBJ1-1, with D hard to call. From germline, CDR1 is SGHNT and CDR2 YYREEE (reference sequence). Trimming cost V 0 bases and J 1 base, with 7 bases left between them. This CDR3 is 14 amino acids long.

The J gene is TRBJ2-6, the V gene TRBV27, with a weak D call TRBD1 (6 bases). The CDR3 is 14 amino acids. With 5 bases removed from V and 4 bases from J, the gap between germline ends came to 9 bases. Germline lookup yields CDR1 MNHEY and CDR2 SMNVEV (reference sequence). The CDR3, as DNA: TGTGCCAGCAGTCCAGGGGCAGGGGCCAACGTCCTGACTTTC. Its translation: CASSPGAGANVLTF.

CDR3 amino acids: CASSRTFRDYSNSGANVLTF. CDR3 bases: TGCGCCAGCAGCCGAACATTCCGGGACTACTCGAACTCTGGGGCCAACGTCCTGACTTTC. This sequence joins TRBV4-1 and TRBJ2-6; the match to TRBD2 covers 7 bases. CDR1 and CDR2 from the germline V gene are MGHRA and YSYEKL. This CDR3 has 20 residues. V dropped 4 bases and J dropped 0; count of bases not matched to a gene: 15.

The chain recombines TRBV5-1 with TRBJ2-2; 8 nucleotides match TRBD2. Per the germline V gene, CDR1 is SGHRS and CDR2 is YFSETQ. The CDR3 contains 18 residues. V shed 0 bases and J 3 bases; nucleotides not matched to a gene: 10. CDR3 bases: TGCGCCAGCAGCTTGGTTATTCGCGGGGGGCAGGACACCGGGGAGCTGTTTTTT. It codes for CASSLVIRGGQDTGELFF.

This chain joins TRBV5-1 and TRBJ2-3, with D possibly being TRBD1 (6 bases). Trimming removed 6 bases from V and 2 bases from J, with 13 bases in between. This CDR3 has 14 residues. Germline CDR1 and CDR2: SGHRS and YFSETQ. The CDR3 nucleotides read TGCGCCAGCACATTTACAGGGAACACAGATACGCAGTATTTT. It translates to CASTFTGNTDTQYF.

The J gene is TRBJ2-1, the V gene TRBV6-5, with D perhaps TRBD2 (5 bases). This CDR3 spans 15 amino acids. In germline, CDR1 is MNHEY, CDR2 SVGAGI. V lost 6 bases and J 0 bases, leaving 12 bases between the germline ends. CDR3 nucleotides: TGTGCCAGCAGACCTGGACTTAGCTCCTACAATGAGCAGTTCTTC. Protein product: CASRPGLSSYNEQFF.

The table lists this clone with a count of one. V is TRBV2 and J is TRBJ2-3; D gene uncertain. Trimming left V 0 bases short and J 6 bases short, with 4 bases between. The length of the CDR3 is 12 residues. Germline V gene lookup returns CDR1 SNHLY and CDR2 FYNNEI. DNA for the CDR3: TGTGCCAGCAGTGAAGCGGAGGATACGCAGTATTTT. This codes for CASSEAEDTQYF. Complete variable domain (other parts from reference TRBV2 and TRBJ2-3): EPEVTQTPSHQVTQMGQEVILRCVPISNHLYFYWYRQILGQKVEFLVSFYNNEISEKSEIFDDQFSVERPDGSNFTLKIRSTKLEDSAMYFCASSEAEDTQYFGPGTRLTVL.

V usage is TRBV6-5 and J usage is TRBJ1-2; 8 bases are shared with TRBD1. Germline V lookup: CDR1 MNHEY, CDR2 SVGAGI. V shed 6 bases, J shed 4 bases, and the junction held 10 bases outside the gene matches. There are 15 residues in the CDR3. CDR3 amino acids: CASSRSGQVLYGYTF. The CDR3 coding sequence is TGTGCCAGCAGCAGATCGGGACAGGTCCTCTATGGCTACACCTTC.